This T cell receptor (beta chain) was captured in a study of blood T cell repertoires in COVID-19. Study information: The origin of the acute and convalescent COVID-19 samples was the United States, Italy and Spain.

Assay: immunoSEQ multiplex PCR; the TCRdb copy retains only in-frame clones and omits some. The sample has a few hundred thousand clones; about 90% are singletons. CDR1 and CDR2 (germline): SGHVS, FQNEAQ. V was shortened by 6 bases and J by 1 base, with 19 bases between the two germline ends. The CDR3 totals 17 residues. The chain links TRBV7-8 to TRBJ1-3; TRBD1 might be the D (5 bases). This TCR came from a woman aged 25 to 39 who had recovered from COVID-19. Sequencing was carried out using PBMCs or T cells enriched from blood (not recorded which). CDR3 in amino acids: CASSKKPTPGSGNTIYF. CDR3 bases: TGTGCCAGCAGTAAAAAGCCCACCCCAGGGTCTGGAAACACCATATATTTT.